The 8 T cell receptor beta chains listed next were all sequenced from one sample in a study of a mutant IDH1 vaccine in newly diagnosed glioma (TCRdb year 2021). The library was made by the immunoSEQ multiplex PCR assay. In TCRdb, the immuneACCESS table is reduced to in-frame sequences with V and J assigned. These tables do not hold every clone; where another copy was compared, an unresolved V gene accounts for under half, and the others remain unexplained. The sample contains about 36,000 clones, about four fifths of them found a single time. Clones ranked in the top ten supply 9% to 14% of the sample. These receptors are not linked to any known antigen. This specimen's time point label, interpreted: week 5, during vaccination. Each vaccine dose was 300 ug of a 20-mer mutant IDH1 peptide in Montanide, given subcutaneously with topical imiquimod. The sample in question was PBMCs, obtained from a glioma patient whose treatment included an IDH1 peptide vaccine. The receptors here all came from a man aged 45-65 years with glioma.

The chain joins TRBV5-6 to TRBJ1-2, with D unclear. This CDR3 is 12 amino acids long. CDR1 is SGHDT and CDR2 is YYEEEE in the germline V gene. V lost 4 bases to trimming and J lost 8 bases, with 12 bases between them. The CDR3 spells CASSPGRGGYTF. In DNA, the CDR3 is TGTGCCAGCAGCCCCGGTCGCGGGGGCTACACCTTC.

This rearrangement joins TRBV2 to TRBJ2-7; weak D call: TRBD2 (5 bases). Germline CDR1 and CDR2: SNHLY and FYNNEI. CDR3 size: 12 residues. V was pared by 5 bases and J by 7 bases, with 12 bases between. As DNA, the CDR3 is TGTGCCAGCAGTCGGGATGGGGTTGAGCAGTACTTC. Its translation is CASSRDGVEQYF.

The V call is TRBV7-2, the J call TRBJ2-1; D remains ambiguous. Trimming removed 5 bases from V and 4 bases from J, with 18 bases in between. Germline V gene lookup returns CDR1 SGHTA and CDR2 FQGNSA. The CDR3 is 16 residues long. CDR3 nucleotides: TGTGCCAGCAGCCCGTCCCATGGCGGAGTTTACAATGAGCAGTTCTTC. It translates to CASSPSHGGVYNEQFF.

The gene calls are TRBV7-3 and TRBJ2-7; maybe TRBD1 (5 bases). Trimming removed 6 bases at V and 1 base at J, with 13 bases between. Germline values: CDR1 SGHTA, CDR2 FQGTGA. The CDR3 is 14 amino acids. The CDR3: CASSLGVGSYEQYF. The CDR3 bases are TGTGCCAGCAGTTTAGGGGTAGGATCCTACGAGCAGTACTTC.

The CDR3 sequence: CASGPGPREKLFF. The CDR3 nucleotides are TGCGCCAGCGGTCCGGGGCCCCGTGAAAAACTGTTTTTT. The rearrangement links TRBV5-1 to TRBJ1-4, with a possible D match to TRBD1 (5 bases). The CDR3 is made up of 13 amino acids. V dropped 7 bases and J dropped 7 bases, with 14 bases sitting between them. Germline V gene lookup returns CDR1 SGHRS and CDR2 YFSETQ.

CDR3 in amino acids: CASSTPTWSPGGTDTQYF. The CDR3 DNA follows: TGTGCCAGCAGCACCCCCACCTGGTCTCCGGGCGGCACAGATACGCAGTATTTT. The V gene is TRBV7-6, the J gene TRBJ2-3; D remains unclear. CDR1 SGHVS and CDR2 FNYEAQ come from the germline V gene. The CDR3 spans 18 residues. The V end lost 5 bases, the J end lost 1 base, and 22 bases lay between the germline ends.

The chain recombines TRBV6-5 with TRBJ2-7; TRBD1 agrees at 8 bases. There are 16 residues in the CDR3. Germline loops: CDR1 MNHEY, CDR2 SVGAGI. The trim removed 2 bases at V and 0 bases at J, leaving 6 bases unmatched. The CDR3 region is CASSYAAGTGSYEQYF. In DNA form, the CDR3 reads TGTGCCAGCAGTTACGCAGCCGGGACAGGCTCCTACGAGCAGTACTTC.

The chain combines TRBV7-2 with TRBJ2-3; the D gene is possibly TRBD2 (6 bases). Germline lookup yields CDR1 SGHTA and CDR2 FQGNSA. The CDR3 loop spans 15 amino acids. V was cut by 1 base and J by 4 bases, with 12 bases left in between. The CDR3 region is CASSLGLGRADTQYF. The CDR3, as DNA: TGTGCCAGCAGCTTAGGACTAGGAAGGGCAGATACGCAGTATTTT.